This T cell receptor (beta chain) was found in a study of blood T cell repertoires in COVID-19. Germline lookup yields CDR1 SGHNT and CDR2 YENEEA. The CDR3 runs 9 residues. V lost 11 bases, J lost 8 bases, and 7 bases lay in between. Sequencing used immunoSEQ multiplex PCR; TCRdb keeps in-frame clones, though not all of them. The data contain 86,000 or so clones, 90% to 95% of them singletons. This sequence joins TRBV11-3 and TRBJ2-1, with D tentatively TRBD2 (5 bases). The sequence was obtained from a human donor with active COVID-19. The donor label of this sample is uncertain. Source material: peripheral blood. CDR3 protein: CARGHEQFF. CDR3 coding DNA: TGTGCCCGGGGTCATGAGCAGTTCTTC.